This entry describes one TCR beta chain. This clonotype has ten or more counts. Which antigen it targets is not known. No much larger clone exists at a distance of one base, and base qualities are not known. V lost 4 bases and J lost 0 bases; the stretch between them is 6 bases long. From cysteine to phenylalanine, the CDR3 is 13 amino acids long. Of all the DNA, just the CDR3 is kept, 39 bases in frame from base 1. The germline V gene provides CDR1 MNHEY and CDR2 SVGAGI. The data stem from a study of breast tumors, draining lymph nodes, adjacent tissues (dated by TCRdb to the mid-2010s). Background for the entire study: TCR beta repertoires were compared across tumor, adjacent nontumor tissue and axillary lymph nodes obtained from breast cancer patients. In human breast cancer, the study set out to evaluate how tumor, surrounding tissue and draining lymph node repertoires relate to one another and whether T cells may move between these sites.

Instrument on record: Illumina HiSeq 2000. Multiplex PCR amplification was used to build the TCR beta chain libraries. The amplified TCR beta chain products were analyzed by high-throughput sequencing. TCRdb trimmed the raw reads at Q25, called clones with MiXCR and kept productive beta chains. Rows are unified per CDR3 protein, each entry keeping the most common DNA and genes. The sample yields around 300,000 distinct CDR3 sequences; over 30% were counted once. Around 1% of the sample rests with the top ten. Broad study findings and their caveats: Tumor T-cell repertoires showed less diversity than lymph node repertoires and more diversity than nontumor tissue repertoires, and tumor T-cell repertoires showed preferential V and J gene usage. The data were considered consistent with most tumor T cells being derived from the lymph node and subsequently expanding within tumor tissue. Rather than being directly demonstrated, the conclusion that tumor T cells originate in lymph nodes was presented as consistent with a hypothesis. Tumor and nontumor tissue repertoires were found to be significantly more similar in luminal-like than in basal-like breast cancer.

Lymph node samples came from the axillary draining lymph nodes of breast cancer patients. This receptor was obtained from a female donor with breast cancer. Some clones in this sample may be carry-over from other donors' samples. The sequencing sample was made of axillary lymph node tissue. The V and J genes are TRBV6-5 and TRBJ2-5; the D gene cannot be resolved reliably. The nucleotides read TGTGCCAGCAGTTCAGACTACCAAGAGACCCAGTACTTC. This gives the protein CASSSDYQETQYF.